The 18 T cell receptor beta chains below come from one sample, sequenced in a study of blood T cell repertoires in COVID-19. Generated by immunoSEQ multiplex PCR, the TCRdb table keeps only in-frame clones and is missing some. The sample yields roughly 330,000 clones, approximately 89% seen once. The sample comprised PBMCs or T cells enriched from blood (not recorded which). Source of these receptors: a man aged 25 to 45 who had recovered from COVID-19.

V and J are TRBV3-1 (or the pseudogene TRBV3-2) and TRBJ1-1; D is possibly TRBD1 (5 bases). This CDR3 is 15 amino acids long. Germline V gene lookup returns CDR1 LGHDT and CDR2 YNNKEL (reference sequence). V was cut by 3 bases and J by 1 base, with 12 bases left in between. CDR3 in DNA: TGTGCCAGCAGCCATACAGGTTTTGAGAACACTGAAGCTTTCTTT. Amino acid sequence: CASSHTGFENTEAFF.

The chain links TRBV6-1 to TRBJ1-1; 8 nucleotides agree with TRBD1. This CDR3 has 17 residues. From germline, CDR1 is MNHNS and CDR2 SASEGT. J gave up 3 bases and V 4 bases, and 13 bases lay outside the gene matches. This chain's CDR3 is CASSAPNLDRVDTEAFF. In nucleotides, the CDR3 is TGTGCCAGCAGTGCACCCAATCTGGACAGGGTGGACACTGAAGCTTTCTTT.

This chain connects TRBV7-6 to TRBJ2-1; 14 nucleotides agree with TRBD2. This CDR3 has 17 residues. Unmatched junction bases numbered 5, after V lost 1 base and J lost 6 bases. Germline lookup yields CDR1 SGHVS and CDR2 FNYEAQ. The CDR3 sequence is CASSLGGLAGVINEQFF. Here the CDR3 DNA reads TGTGCCAGCAGCTTAGGGGGACTAGCGGGGGTGATCAATGAGCAGTTCTTC.

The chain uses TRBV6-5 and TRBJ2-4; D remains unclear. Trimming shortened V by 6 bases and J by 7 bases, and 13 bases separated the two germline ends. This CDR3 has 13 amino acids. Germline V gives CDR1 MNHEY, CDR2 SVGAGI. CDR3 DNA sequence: TGTGCCAGCAGCGCCTCTACCGGGAACATTCAGTACTTC. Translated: CASSASTGNIQYF.

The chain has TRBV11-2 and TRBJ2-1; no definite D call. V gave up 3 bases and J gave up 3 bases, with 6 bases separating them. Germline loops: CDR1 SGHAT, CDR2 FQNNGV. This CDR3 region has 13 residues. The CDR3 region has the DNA TGTGCCAGCAGCTTCAACAGCTACAATGAGCAGTTCTTC. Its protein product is CASSFNSYNEQFF. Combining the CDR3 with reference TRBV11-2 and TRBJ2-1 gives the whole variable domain EAGVAQSPRYKIIEKRQSVAFWCNPISGHATLYWYQQILGQGPKLLIQFQNNGVVDDSQLPKDRFSAERLKGVDSTLKIQPAKLEDSAVYLCASSFNSYNEQFFGPGTRLTVL.

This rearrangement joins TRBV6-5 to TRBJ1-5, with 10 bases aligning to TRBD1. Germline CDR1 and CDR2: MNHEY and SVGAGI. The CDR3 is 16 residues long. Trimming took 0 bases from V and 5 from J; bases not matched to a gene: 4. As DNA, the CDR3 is TGTGCCAGCAGTTACTCGGGGACAGGGGAGGATCAGCCCCAGCATTTT. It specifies CASSYSGTGEDQPQHF.

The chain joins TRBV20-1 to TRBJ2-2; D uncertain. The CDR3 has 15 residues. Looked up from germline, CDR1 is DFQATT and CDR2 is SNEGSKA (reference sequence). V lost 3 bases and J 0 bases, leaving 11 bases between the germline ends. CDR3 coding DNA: TGCAGTGCTAGTAGGAGCTCGACGAACACCGGGGAGCTGTTTTTT. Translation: CSASRSSTNTGELFF.

The CDR3 protein is CASSQESVTTNYGYTF. CDR3 nucleotide sequence: TGCGCCAGCAGCCAAGAATCGGTGACAACTAACTATGGCTACACCTTC. V and J are TRBV4-1 and TRBJ1-2, with D unresolved. The germline gives CDR1 MGHRA, CDR2 YSYEKL. V lost 0 bases and J lost 0, with 11 bases in between. This CDR3 spans 16 amino acids.

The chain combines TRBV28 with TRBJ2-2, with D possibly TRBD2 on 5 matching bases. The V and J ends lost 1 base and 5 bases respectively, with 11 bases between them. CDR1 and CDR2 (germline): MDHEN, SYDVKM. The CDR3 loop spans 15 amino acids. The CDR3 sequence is CASSLSSSGTGELFF. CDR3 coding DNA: TGTGCCAGCAGTTTATCTAGTTCGGGGACCGGGGAGCTGTTTTTT.

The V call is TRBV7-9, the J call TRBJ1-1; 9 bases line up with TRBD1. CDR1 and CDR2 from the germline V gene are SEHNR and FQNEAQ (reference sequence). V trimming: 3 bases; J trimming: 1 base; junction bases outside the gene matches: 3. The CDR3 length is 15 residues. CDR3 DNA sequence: TGTGCCAGCAGCTTCTTGACAGGGGGGAACACTGAAGCTTTCTTT. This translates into CASSFLTGGNTEAFF.

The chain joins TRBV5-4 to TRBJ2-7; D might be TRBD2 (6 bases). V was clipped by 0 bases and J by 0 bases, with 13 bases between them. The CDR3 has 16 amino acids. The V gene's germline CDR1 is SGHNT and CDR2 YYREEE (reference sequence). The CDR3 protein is CASSLGGTLSSYEQYF. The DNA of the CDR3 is TGTGCCAGCAGCTTGGGAGGGACTTTAAGCTCCTACGAGCAGTACTTC.

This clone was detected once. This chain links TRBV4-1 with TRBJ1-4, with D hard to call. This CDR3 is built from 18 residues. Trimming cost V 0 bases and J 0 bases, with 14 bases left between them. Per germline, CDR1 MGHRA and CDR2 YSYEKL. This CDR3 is CASSQDPNLAATNEKLFF. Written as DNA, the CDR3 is TGCGCCAGCAGCCAAGATCCAAATTTGGCCGCAACTAATGAAAAACTGTTTTTT.

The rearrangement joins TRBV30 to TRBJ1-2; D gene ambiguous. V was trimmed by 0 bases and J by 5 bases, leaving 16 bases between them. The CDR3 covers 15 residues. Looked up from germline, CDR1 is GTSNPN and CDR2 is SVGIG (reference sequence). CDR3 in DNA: TGTGCCTGGAGTGTAGGAGGGAAGGCAGATTATGGCTACACCTTC. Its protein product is CAWSVGGKADYGYTF.

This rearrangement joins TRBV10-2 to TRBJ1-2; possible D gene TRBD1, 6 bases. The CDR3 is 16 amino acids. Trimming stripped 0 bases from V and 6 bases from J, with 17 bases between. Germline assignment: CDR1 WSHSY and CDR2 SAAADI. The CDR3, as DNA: TGCGCCAGCAGTGAGTCTTATGGGAACTCAGGGGATGGCTACACCTTC. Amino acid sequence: CASSESYGNSGDGYTF.

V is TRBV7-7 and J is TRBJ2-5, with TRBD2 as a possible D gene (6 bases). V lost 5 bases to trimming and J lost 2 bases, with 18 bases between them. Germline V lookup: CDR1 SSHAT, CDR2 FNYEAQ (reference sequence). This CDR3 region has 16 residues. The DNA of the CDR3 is TGTGCCAGCAGCCCAGGGAGGCTAGTGCATCAAGAGACCCAGTACTTC. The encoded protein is CASSPGRLVHQETQYF. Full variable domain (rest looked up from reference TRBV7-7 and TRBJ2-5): GAGVSQSPRYKVTKRGQDVTLRCDPISSHATLYWYQQALGQGPEFLTYFNYEAQPDKSGLPSDRFSAERPEGSISTLTIQRTEQRDSAMYRCASSPGRLVHQETQYFGPGTRLLVL.

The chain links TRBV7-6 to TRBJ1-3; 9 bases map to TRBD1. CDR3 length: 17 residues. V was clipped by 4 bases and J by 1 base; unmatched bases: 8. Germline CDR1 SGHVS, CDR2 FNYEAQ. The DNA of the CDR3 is TGTGCCAGCAGCTCCCATCCGGGACAGGGATCTGGAAACACCATATATTTT. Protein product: CASSSHPGQGSGNTIYF.

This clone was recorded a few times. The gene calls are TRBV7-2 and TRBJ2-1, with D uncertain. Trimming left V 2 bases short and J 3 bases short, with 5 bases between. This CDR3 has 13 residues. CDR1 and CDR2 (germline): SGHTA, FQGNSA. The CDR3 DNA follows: TGTGCCAGCAGCTTAAACTACTACAATGAGCAGTTCTTC. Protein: CASSLNYYNEQFF. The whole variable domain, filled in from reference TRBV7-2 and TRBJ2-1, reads GAGVSQSPSNKVTEKGKDVELRCDPISGHTALYWYRQSLGQGLEFLIYFQGNSAPDKSGLPSDRFSAERTGGSVSTLTIQRTQQEDSAVYLCASSLNYYNEQFFGPGTRLTVL.

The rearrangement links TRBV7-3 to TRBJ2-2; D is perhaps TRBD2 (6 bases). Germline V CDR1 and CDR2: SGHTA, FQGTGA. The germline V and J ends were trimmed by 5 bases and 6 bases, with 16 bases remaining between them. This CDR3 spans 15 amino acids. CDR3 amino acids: CASSLSPGRPGELFF. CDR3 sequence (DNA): TGTGCCAGCAGCCTCTCCCCGGGGAGGCCCGGGGAGCTGTTTTTT.